Included here is one T cell receptor (beta chain) sequence, with context. Sequencing was performed with immunoSEQ multiplex PCR; in TCRdb, only in-frame clones are kept and a portion is missing. The sample lists about 130,000 clones, 75% to 95% occurring once. These data are taken from a study of control samples from healthy donors and cancer patients. Germline CDR1 MDHEN, CDR2 SYDVKM. CDR3 length: 13 residues. V gave up 5 bases and J gave up 9 bases, with 14 bases separating them. This TCR came from a man between 18 and 35 years old in good health. Sample: blood. The genes are TRBV28 and TRBJ2-1; D may correspond to TRBD1 or TRBD2 (5 bases each). CDR3 sequence (DNA): TGTGCCAGCAGTCCCGCTGATGGGGGTGAGCAGTTCTTC. Its protein is CASSPADGGEQFF. Full variable domain (outside the CDR3, taken from reference TRBV28 and TRBJ2-1): DVKVTQSSRYLVKRTGEKVFLECVQDMDHENMFWYRQDPGLGLRLIYFSYDVKMKEKGDIPEGYSVSREKKERFSLILESASTNQTSMYLCASSPADGGEQFFGPGTRLTVL.